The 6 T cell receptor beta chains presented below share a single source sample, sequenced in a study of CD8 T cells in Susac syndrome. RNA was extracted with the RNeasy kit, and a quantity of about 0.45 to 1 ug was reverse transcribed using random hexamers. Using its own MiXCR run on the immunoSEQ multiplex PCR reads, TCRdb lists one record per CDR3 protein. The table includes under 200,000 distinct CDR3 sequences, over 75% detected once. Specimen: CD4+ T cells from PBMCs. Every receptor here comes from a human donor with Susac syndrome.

As DNA, the CDR3 is TGTGCCAGCTCTGTGGGGCTTTTTAACTATGGCTACACCTTC. This encodes CASSVGLFNYGYTF. This chain uses TRBV6-5 with TRBJ1-2, with a possible D match to TRBD1 (5 bases). The CDR3 is made up of 14 amino acids. Trimming stripped 8 bases from V and 1 base from J, with 14 bases between. CDR1 is MNHEY, CDR2 SVGAGI, per germline.

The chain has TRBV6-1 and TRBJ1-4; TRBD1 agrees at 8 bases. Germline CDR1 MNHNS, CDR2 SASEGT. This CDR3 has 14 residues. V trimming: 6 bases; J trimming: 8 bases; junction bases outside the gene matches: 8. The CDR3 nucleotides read TGTGCCAGCAGCTCAGGGGGCGCGGAGGAAAAACTGTTTTTT. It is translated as CASSSGGAEEKLFF.

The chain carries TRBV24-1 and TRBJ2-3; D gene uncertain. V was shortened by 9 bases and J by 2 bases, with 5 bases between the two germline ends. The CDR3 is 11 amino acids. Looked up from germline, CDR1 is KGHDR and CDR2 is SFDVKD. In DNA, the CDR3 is TGTGCCACCTCCTACACAGATACGCAGTATTTT. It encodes CATSYTDTQYF.

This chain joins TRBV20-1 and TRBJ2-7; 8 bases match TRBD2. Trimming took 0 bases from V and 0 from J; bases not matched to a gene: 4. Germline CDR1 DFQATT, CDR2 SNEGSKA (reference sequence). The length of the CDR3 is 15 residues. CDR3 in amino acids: CSARDPSGSSYEQYF. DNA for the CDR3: TGCAGTGCTAGAGATCCCAGCGGGAGCTCCTACGAGCAGTACTTC.

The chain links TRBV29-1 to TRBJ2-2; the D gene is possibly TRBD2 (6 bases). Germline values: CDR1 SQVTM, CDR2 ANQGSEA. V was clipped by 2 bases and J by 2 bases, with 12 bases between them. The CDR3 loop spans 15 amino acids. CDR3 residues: CSVEKGGANTGELFF. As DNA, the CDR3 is TGCAGCGTTGAAAAAGGCGGGGCTAACACCGGGGAGCTGTTTTTT.

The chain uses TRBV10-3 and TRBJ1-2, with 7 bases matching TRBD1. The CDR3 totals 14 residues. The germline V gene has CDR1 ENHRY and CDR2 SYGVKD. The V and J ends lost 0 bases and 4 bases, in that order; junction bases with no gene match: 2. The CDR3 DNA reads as TGTGCCATCAGTGAGTCGGGGGACAGCTATGGCTACACCTTC. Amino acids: CAISESGDSYGYTF.